The following is a T cell receptor beta chain sequence with its context. The data derive from a study of blood T cell repertoires in COVID-19. The study recruited people aged roughly 18 to 100 years across around 24 US areas. Participants had their cohort set by participant-reported clinical history. Profiling relied on immunoSEQ multiplex PCR, and the TCRdb table lists in-frame clones only, not all of them. This sample carries a few hundred thousand clones, 85% to 90% of them seen once, and the ten largest clones take roughly 1.1%. The ends were cut back, 3 bases at V and 8 bases at J, with 14 bases in the middle. The CDR3 is 13 residues long. Germline V CDR1 and CDR2: SGHRS, YFSETQ.

This chain uses TRBV5-1 with TRBJ1-1; D is possibly TRBD1 (6 bases). This receptor was taken from a man in his thirties or forties who had recovered from COVID-19. Sample: PBMCs or T cells enriched from blood (not recorded which). This CDR3 reads CASSSPGQLEAFF. DNA for the CDR3: TGCGCCAGCAGCTCTCCGGGACAACTCGAAGCTTTCTTT.